These 12 T cell receptor beta chains came from one sample sequenced in a study of T cell changes during pregnancy in multiple sclerosis. TCRdb's table, derived via immunoSEQ multiplex PCR, lists solely in-frame clones and lacks some. The sample holds 69,000 or so clones, approximately 91% seen once. The input for sequencing was peripheral blood, taken in the third trimester of pregnancy. The receptors shown here come from a female donor with multiple sclerosis, enrolled in a pregnancy study.

The V call is TRBV9, the J call TRBJ1-4; D is unclear. The CDR3 runs 15 residues. Trimming took off 0 bases at V and 8 bases at J, with 14 bases between the two ends. Germline V gives CDR1 SGDLS, CDR2 YYNGEE. The CDR3: CASSVAPGGGEKLFF. CDR3 DNA: TGTGCCAGCAGCGTAGCTCCGGGAGGCGGAGAAAAACTGTTTTTT.

The rearrangement links TRBV30 to TRBJ2-1, with TRBD2 matching 8 bases. V was clipped by 0 bases and J by 5 bases; unmatched bases: 9. Germline-derived CDR1 and CDR2 are GTSNPN and SVGIG (reference sequence). CDR3 length: 16 residues. The CDR3 nucleotides are TGTGCCTGGAGTGTAAAGGGGACTAGAGGCCACAATGAGCAGTTCTTC. Encoded protein: CAWSVKGTRGHNEQFF.

This rearrangement joins TRBV12-5 to TRBJ2-3; D possibly corresponds to TRBD1 (6 bases). Germline V CDR1 and CDR2: LGHNT, FRNRAP. Trimming removed 0 bases at V and 0 bases at J, with 16 bases between. CDR3 size: 18 residues. In nucleotides, the CDR3 is TGTGCTAGTGGTTTGGTTCTGGATGGACAGACTAGCACAGATACGCAGTATTTT. As protein: CASGLVLDGQTSTDTQYF.

The V call is TRBV25-1, the J call TRBJ1-1; 7 nucleotides align to TRBD1. The germline gives CDR1 MGHDK, CDR2 SYGVNS. V shed 2 bases, J shed 8 bases, and the junction held 8 bases outside the gene matches. The CDR3 spans 14 residues. The DNA of the CDR3 is TGTGCCAGCAGTGAAGGGAGTAGGGGGCGCGAAGCTTTCTTT. It is translated as CASSEGSRGREAFF. Looking up the rest from reference TRBV25-1 and TRBJ1-1 gives the full variable domain: EADIYQTPRYLVIGTGKKITLECSQTMGHDKMYWYQQDPGMELHLIHYSYGVNSTEKGDLSSESTVSRIRTEHFPLTLESARPSHTSQYLCASSEGSRGREAFFGQGTRLTVV.

This chain joins TRBV27 and TRBJ1-2, with TRBD1 matching 9 bases. Germline V CDR1 and CDR2: MNHEY, SMNVEV (reference sequence). The junction had 6 bases not matched to a gene; V was cut back by 3 bases and J by 13 bases. CDR3 length: 12 amino acids. The CDR3 DNA reads as TGTGCCAGCAGTTTCCTACAGGGGGCGGTCACCTTC. Protein sequence: CASSFLQGAVTF.

The V call is TRBV7-2, the J call TRBJ2-5; 7 nucleotides match TRBD2. CDR3 size: 14 residues. The ends lost 1 base at V and 5 bases at J; junction bases unmatched: 4. The germline CDR1 and CDR2 sequences are SGHTA and FQGNSA. The CDR3 DNA is TGTGCCAGCAGCTTAGATGGGGGGGTCGAGACCCAGTACTTC. It encodes CASSLDGGVETQYF.

This sequence joins TRBV7-9 and TRBJ1-1, with TRBD1 matching over 9 bases. The germline V gene has CDR1 SEHNR and CDR2 FQNEAQ (reference sequence). The CDR3 has 14 residues. V gave up 5 bases and J gave up 7 bases; unmatched junction bases: 8. The CDR3 loop reads CASSRAGTGIEAFF. Here the CDR3 DNA reads TGTGCCAGCAGCCGAGCCGGGACAGGGATTGAAGCTTTCTTT.

The chain has TRBV5-1 and TRBJ2-2; no definite D call. The germline CDR1 and CDR2 sequences are SGHRS and YFSETQ. Trimming removed 0 bases at V and 6 bases at J, with 9 bases between. The CDR3 covers 14 residues. CDR3 region: CASSLVLGSGELFF. Written as DNA, the CDR3 is TGCGCCAGCAGCTTGGTTTTGGGCTCCGGGGAGCTGTTTTTT.

The V call is TRBV7-9, the J call TRBJ1-6; possible D gene TRBD1, 5 bases. This CDR3 region has 14 residues. Between the trimmed V and J ends, which lost 5 bases and 4 bases, there was a span of 9 bases. Germline CDR1 and CDR2: SEHNR and FQNEAQ (reference sequence). CDR3 sequence reads: CASSKTVYNSPLHF. The DNA for the CDR3 is TGTGCCAGCAGCAAGACAGTTTATAATTCACCCCTCCACTTT.

The gene calls are TRBV28 and TRBJ2-2; 9 nucleotides align to TRBD1. CDR3 length equals 16 residues. Trimming at V came to 5 bases and at J to 6 bases, leaving 10 bases not matched to a gene. Germline CDR1 and CDR2: MDHEN and SYDVKM. The CDR3 sequence: CASSPVGQGIPGELFF. The CDR3 DNA follows: TGTGCCAGCAGTCCCGTGGGACAGGGTATTCCCGGGGAGCTGTTTTTT.

This chain connects TRBV4-1 to TRBJ1-5, with a weak D call TRBD1 (6 bases). V lost 10 bases and J 0 bases, leaving 13 bases between the germline ends. Germline lookup yields CDR1 MGHRA and CDR2 YSYEKL. This CDR3 is built from 14 residues. The chain's CDR3 is CAKNRVHSNQPQHF. CDR3 nucleotide sequence: TGCGCCAAAAACAGGGTACATAGCAATCAGCCCCAGCATTTT.

This clone was observed a single time. The chain combines TRBV12-5 with TRBJ1-2; D is possibly TRBD1 (5 bases). Between the trimmed V and J ends, which lost 2 bases and 8 bases, there was a span of 15 bases. CDR1 is LGHNT, CDR2 FRNRAP, per germline. The CDR3 totals 14 residues. This CDR3 reads CASGLPGVSGGYTF. The CDR3 bases are TGTGCTAGTGGTTTGCCGGGGGTTTCTGGCGGCTACACCTTC.